Given below is one T cell receptor beta chain in context. Its antigen is as yet unknown. These data come from a study of Ad26.COV2.S vaccination and SARS-CoV-2 variants. Across the whole study: Ad26.COV2.S, an intramuscular injection, was given once or twice 56 days apart. Study-wide results and limits: Researchers reported similar non-spike TCR breadth in vaccine and placebo recipients. Reportedly, spike-specific CD8+ and CD4+ T cell responses achieved substantial breadth once vaccination had taken place. Analytic work on TCR breadth and depth might have understated the full extent of total T cell responses.

Assay used: immunoSEQ multiplex PCR; TCRdb lists only in-frame clones, some missing. This sample has some 320,000 clones, with 86% found just once. Specified treatment: 15 to 20 received Ad26.COV2.S at low or high dose, single or two shots; several received placebo; per-sample allocation not given. The study sampled participants on day 63 after the first vaccine or placebo injection. In germline, CDR1 is SGHTA, CDR2 FQGTGA. CDR3 length equals 15 residues. V dropped 6 bases and J dropped 8; count of bases not matched to a gene: 13. The input for sequencing was peripheral blood, taken in a trial of Ad26.COV2.S vaccine versus placebo. The genes are TRBV7-3 and TRBJ2-1, with 7 nucleotides matching TRBD1. The receptor was isolated from a person aged 18-65 years who received the Ad26.COV2.S COVID-19 vaccine or a placebo. This CDR3 reads CASRTRTGVVDEQFF. The CDR3 region has the DNA TGTGCCAGCAGGACTCGGACAGGTGTGGTCGATGAGCAGTTCTTC.